These 20 T cell receptor beta chains originate from one sample sequenced in a study of Tregs in tolerant kidney transplant recipients. Profiled with immunoSEQ multiplex PCR; TCRdb holds only in-frame clones, not every one. The listing records 45,000 to 55,000 clones. The material sequenced was CD4+ T cells from blood, taken before the transplant. The receptors originated from a human donor who received a combined kidney and bone marrow transplant.

Concerning this clone: The read comes to an end 3 residues before the CDR3 does, leaving the germline J gene to fill in the end. V and J are TRBV20-1 and TRBJ2-5, with D tentatively TRBD2 (6 bases). CDR1 DFQATT and CDR2 SNEGSKA come from the germline V gene (reference sequence). The V end was cut by 3 bases, the J end by 3 bases, with 8 bases between. The CDR3 consists of 12 residues. The CDR3: CSASRLEETQYF. The CDR3 DNA, read in part, is TGCAGTGCTAGTAGACTAGAAGAGACC.

The CDR3: CASSLEGWDTQYF. Incomplete CDR3 DNA: TGTGCCAGCAGCTTGGAAGGTTGGGATACG. The rearrangement joins TRBV5-6 to TRBJ2-3; D is unresolved. Read data end 3 residues before the CDR3 end; the end is taken from the germline J gene. CDR1 is SGHDT, CDR2 YYEEEE, per germline. The CDR3 has 13 amino acids. Trimming took off 0 bases at V and 6 bases at J, with 8 bases between the two ends.

About this clone: The CDR3 end is not reached by the read, which stops 3 residues before it; the germline J gene fills it in. This chain connects TRBV19 to TRBJ2-1, with no clear D. The V gene's germline CDR1 is LNHDA and CDR2 SQIVND (reference sequence). The germline V and J ends were trimmed by 5 bases and 7 bases, with 18 bases remaining between them. The length of the CDR3 is 15 residues. The CDR3 bases that were read are TGTGCCAGTAGTGTCGGGTCTATAGGTGGTAATGAG. Amino acid sequence: CASSVGSIGGNE. The whole CDR3 reads CASSVGSIGGNEQFF.

As for this clone: The read comes to an end 3 residues before the CDR3 does, leaving the germline J gene to fill in the end. The chain has TRBV7-2 and TRBJ1-3; the match to TRBD1 covers 8 bases. The CDR3 runs to 14 residues. After removal of 6 bases from V and 5 bases from J, the junction contained 6 bases not matched to a gene. CDR1 SGHTA and CDR2 FQGNSA come from the germline V gene. This CDR3 is CASSQDRARNTIYF. The CDR3 DNA, read in part, is TGTGCCAGCAGTCAGGACAGGGCTCGAAACACC.

The CDR3: CAWSGQVLAKNIQYF. The DNA read from the CDR3 is TGTGCCTGGAGTGGACAGGTTCTAGCCAAAAACATT. The chain has TRBV30 and TRBJ2-4; weak D call: TRBD1 (6 bases). The CDR3 is cut off 3 residues early in the read; its end comes from the germline J gene. CDR1 and CDR2 from the germline V gene are GTSNPN and SVGIG (reference sequence). The V and J ends lost 1 base and 0 bases respectively, with 10 bases between them. The CDR3 has 15 amino acids.

As concerns this clone: The read comes to an end 3 residues before the CDR3 does, leaving the germline J gene to fill in the end. The rearrangement links TRBV19 to TRBJ1-2, with 9 bases that match TRBD1. Trimming cost V 4 bases and J 6 bases; bases outside gene matches: 3. In germline, CDR1 is LNHDA, CDR2 SQIVND (reference sequence). The CDR3 length is 13 residues. The CDR3 DNA, read in part, is TGTGCCAGTAGTAAGGACAGGGGAGATGGC. It specifies CASSKDRGDG. The whole CDR3 protein is CASSKDRGDGYTF. The complete variable domain, with remaining parts taken from reference TRBV19 and TRBJ1-2, reads DGGITQSPKYLFRKEGQNVTLSCEQNLNHDAMYWYRQDPGQGLRLIYYSQIVNDFQKGDIAEGYSVSREKKESFPLTVTSAQKNPTAFYLCASSKDRGDGYTFGSGTRLTVV.

Notes on this clone: With the read ending 3 residues before the CDR3 end, the germline J gene is used to fill in that end. The chain uses TRBV18 and TRBJ2-1, with 10 bases that match TRBD2. V was pared by 6 bases and J by 2 bases, with 4 bases of the junction left unmatched. The germline CDR1 and CDR2 sequences are KGHSH and LQKENI. The CDR3 totals 15 residues. CDR3: CASSWTSGTYNEQFF. CDR3 bases read: TGTGCCAGCTCGTGGACTAGCGGAACCTACAATGAG.

Note on this clone: Read sequence stops 3 residues before the CDR3 end, and the germline J gene provides the missing end. The chain recombines TRBV19 with TRBJ2-3; TRBD2 matches at 10 bases. The CDR3 is 14 residues long. V gave up 6 bases and J gave up 5 bases; unmatched junction bases: 5. Germline CDR1 is LNHDA and CDR2 is SQIVND (reference sequence). The CDR3 protein is CASRSGRVGDTQYF. CDR3 bases read: TGTGCCAGTAGGAGCGGGAGGGTCGGAGATACG.

Comments on this clone: Coverage ceases 3 residues before the CDR3 finishes, and the germline J gene fills in the end. The rearrangement joins TRBV5-1 to TRBJ2-6, with TRBD1 as a possible D gene (5 bases). Per the germline V gene, CDR1 is SGHRS and CDR2 is YFSETQ. V dropped 1 base and J dropped 0 bases, with 23 bases sitting between them. CDR3 length: 21 residues. The DNA read from the CDR3 is TGCGCCAGCAGCTTGTTACCCCCGAAATTTGGGGCTTCCTCTGGGGCCAACGTC. This encodes CASSLLPPKFGASSGANV. The full CDR3 is CASSLLPPKFGASSGANVLTF.

Note on this clone: The read halts 3 residues ahead of the CDR3 end, with the missing end drawn from the germline J gene. This sequence joins TRBV7-9 and TRBJ2-2; the D gene is possibly TRBD2 (5 bases). This CDR3 has 14 residues. Between the trimmed V and J ends, which lost 4 bases and 5 bases, there was a span of 11 bases. Germline CDR1 and CDR2: SEHNR and FQNEAQ (reference sequence). The sequenced part of the CDR3 DNA is TGTGCCAGCAGCTCAGGCCCGGGGACCGGGGAG. Amino acid sequence: CASSSGPGTGE. The full CDR3 protein reads CASSSGPGTGELFF.

Turning to this clone: The read is 3 residues too short to cover the CDR3 end, so that end is filled in from the germline J gene. The V call is TRBV30, the J call TRBJ1-6; no clear D gene. Germline CDR1 is GTSNPN and CDR2 is SVGIG (reference sequence). Trimming took 3 bases from V and 7 from J, leaving 13 bases between them. This CDR3 contains 14 residues. The sequenced part of the CDR3 DNA is TGTGCCTGGAGCGACGGAAAAGGGAATTCACCC. Its protein is CAWSDGKGNSP. The whole CDR3 sequence reads CAWSDGKGNSPLHF. Combining the CDR3 with reference TRBV30 and TRBJ1-6 gives the whole variable domain SQTIHQWPATLVQPVGSPLSLECTVEGTSNPNLYWYRQAAGRGLQLLFYSVGIGQISSEVPQNLSASRPQDRQFILSSKKLLLSDSGFYLCAWSDGKGNSPLHFGNGTRLTVT.

On this clone itself: The CDR3 end is not reached by the read, which stops 3 residues before it; the germline J gene fills it in. The chain is built from TRBV2 and TRBJ1-1; D perhaps matches TRBD1 (5 bases). The CDR3 runs to 15 residues. Per germline, CDR1 SNHLY and CDR2 FYNNEI. V lost 7 bases and J 0 bases, leaving 15 bases between the germline ends. CDR3 amino acids: CASKPPGGMNTEAFF. CDR3 DNA, as far as it was read: TGTGCCAGCAAACCACCCGGGGGGATGAACACTGAA. The full variable domain, in which reference TRBV2 and TRBJ1-1 provide the parts outside the CDR3, is EPEVTQTPSHQVTQMGQEVILRCVPISNHLYFYWYRQILGQKVEFLVSFYNNEISEKSEIFDDQFSVERPDGSNFTLKIRSTKLEDSAMYFCASKPPGGMNTEAFFGQGTRLTVV.

Details on this clone: The CDR3 is cut off 3 residues early in the read; its end comes from the germline J gene. The chain uses TRBV2 and TRBJ2-2; TRBD1 is a possible D gene (6 bases). The germline V and J ends were trimmed by 3 bases and 5 bases, with 13 bases remaining between them. Germline V CDR1 and CDR2: SNHLY, FYNNEI. This CDR3 is built from 15 residues. CDR3 DNA (partial): TGTGCCAGCAGTGATCCGGGACAAAAAACCGGGGAG. It translates to CASSDPGQKTGE. The full CDR3 is CASSDPGQKTGELFF.

In the case of this clone: The read comes to an end 3 residues before the CDR3 does, leaving the germline J gene to fill in the end. V usage is TRBV30 and J usage is TRBJ1-3; 8 nucleotides match TRBD1. There are 12 residues in the CDR3. The germline V gene encodes CDR1 GTSNPN and CDR2 SVGIG (reference sequence). Losses at the gene ends were 4 bases for V and 6 bases for J; bases not matched to a gene: 2. CDR3 amino acids: CAWNRGSNTIYF. The part of the CDR3 DNA that was read is TGTGCCTGGAACAGGGGGTCAAACACC.

A note on this clone: The read terminates 3 residues ahead of where the CDR3 ends, so the germline J gene completes it. The genes are TRBV2 and TRBJ2-7, with TRBD2 matching over 10 bases. Germline CDR1 is SNHLY and CDR2 is FYNNEI. V shed 7 bases and J 3 bases; nucleotides not matched to a gene: 12. This CDR3 spans 16 amino acids. Here the CDR3 reads CASITRVTSGDYEQYF. The DNA read from the CDR3 is TGTGCCAGCATCACCAGGGTTACTAGCGGGGACTACGAG.

CDR3 in amino acids: CASSPRTSGTYNEQFF. The DNA read from the CDR3 is TGTGCCAGTAGTCCACGGACTAGCGGGACCTACAATGAG. The chain carries TRBV19 and TRBJ2-1, with 12 bases that match TRBD2. The read halts 3 residues ahead of the CDR3 end, with the missing end drawn from the germline J gene. Losses at the gene ends were 5 bases for V and 2 bases for J; bases not matched to a gene: 4. This CDR3 comprises 16 residues. Germline CDR1 LNHDA, CDR2 SQIVND (reference sequence).

As to this clone: The read is 3 residues too short to cover the CDR3 end, so that end is filled in from the germline J gene. The chain uses TRBV30 and TRBJ2-1; TRBD2 matches 11 bases. Per germline, CDR1 GTSNPN and CDR2 SVGIG (reference sequence). V trimming: 3 bases; J trimming: 7 bases; junction bases outside the gene matches: 5. The CDR3 runs 14 residues. The CDR3 loop is CAWSRLAGRNEQFF. CDR3 DNA (partial): TGTGCCTGGAGCAGACTAGCGGGAAGGAATGAG. The full variable domain, its missing parts supplied by reference TRBV30 and TRBJ2-1, is SQTIHQWPATLVQPVGSPLSLECTVEGTSNPNLYWYRQAAGRGLQLLFYSVGIGQISSEVPQNLSASRPQDRQFILSSKKLLLSDSGFYLCAWSRLAGRNEQFFGPGTRLTVL.

Frequency places this clone as medium-sized. The CDR3 extends 3 residues past the end of the read, so its final part is completed from the germline J gene. The chain has TRBV20-1 and TRBJ1-1; D is perhaps TRBD1 (5 bases). Germline V gene sequence: CDR1 DFQATT, CDR2 SNEGSKA (reference sequence). This CDR3 has 12 amino acids. Trimming cost V 5 bases and J 3 bases, with 10 bases left between them. CDR3 loop: CSALGQDTEAFF. The DNA read from the CDR3 is TGCAGTGCTCTCGGACAAGACACTGAA.

As for this clone: The sequenced fragment ends 3 residues before the CDR3 boundary, so the rest is inferred from the germline J gene. J is TRBJ1-4 and V is TRBV7-9; D is uncertain. The CDR3 length is 14 residues. Germline CDR1 is SEHNR and CDR2 is FQNEAQ (reference sequence). Deletions cut 6 bases from V and 8 bases from J, with 16 bases between. CDR3 bases read: TGTGCCAGCAGTTTGACGGGTGTACGCGAAAAA. Protein sequence: CASSLTGVREK. The complete CDR3 reads CASSLTGVREKLFF.

Details on this clone: The read halts 3 residues ahead of the CDR3 end, with the missing end drawn from the germline J gene. V is TRBV29-1 and J is TRBJ2-5, with D tentatively TRBD2 (5 bases). V lost 6 bases and J lost 2, with 7 bases in between. Germline V lookup: CDR1 SQVTM, CDR2 ANQGSEA. The CDR3 is 11 amino acids. The CDR3 bases that were read are TGCAGCGTCGGGGTTCAAGAGACC. Translated: CSVGVQET. The whole CDR3 reads CSVGVQETQYF.